The next 5 T cell receptor beta chains were all read from a single sample in a study of shared clonotypes between healthy human individuals. Terminally differentiated effector memory CD45RA+ cells were excluded by CCR7 positive selection of CD45RO-negative cells. Assay: immunoSEQ multiplex PCR; the TCRdb copy retains only in-frame clones and omits some. The repertoire includes a few million clones, 90% to 95% of them detected once, and more than 1.5% sits in the top ten. Material: naive CD8+ T cells from PBMCs. These receptors were taken from a man between 18 and 29 years old in good health. Some clones in this sample may be carry-over from other donors' samples.

The chain employs TRBV28 and TRBJ2-1; D call uncertain. This CDR3 is built from 14 residues. V lost 5 bases to trimming and J lost 0 bases, with 8 bases between them. Germline V gene lookup returns CDR1 MDHEN and CDR2 SYDVKM. CDR3 residues: CASSPSSSYNEQFF. CDR3 nucleotide sequence: TGTGCCAGCAGTCCTTCCAGCTCCTACAATGAGCAGTTCTTC. The whole variable domain, filled in from reference TRBV28 and TRBJ2-1, reads DVKVTQSSRYLVKRTGEKVFLECVQDMDHENMFWYRQDPGLGLRLIYFSYDVKMKEKGDIPEGYSVSREKKERFSLILESASTNQTSMYLCASSPSSSYNEQFFGPGTRLTVL.

The chain has TRBV6-6 and TRBJ2-2, with TRBD2 matching 7 bases. Germline CDR1 reads MNHNY; CDR2 reads SVGAGI (reference sequence). The V and J ends lost 2 bases and 4 bases, in that order; junction bases with no gene match: 4. This CDR3 has 15 amino acids. The CDR3 DNA reads TGTGCCAGCAGTTACCCCCCGGGGGGCACCGGGGAGCTGTTTTTT. It yields the protein CASSYPPGGTGELFF.

This chain connects TRBV28 to TRBJ2-7; D is perhaps TRBD1 or TRBD2 (5 bases each). Germline CDR1 and CDR2: MDHEN and SYDVKM. The CDR3 has 13 residues. V lost 2 bases to trimming and J lost 6 bases, with 11 bases between them. The CDR3 loop reads CASSLPGTSEQYF. DNA for the CDR3: TGTGCCAGCAGTTTACCAGGGACGAGCGAGCAGTACTTC.

V usage is TRBV27 and J usage is TRBJ2-5, with D possibly matching TRBD2 (6 bases). CDR3 length: 15 amino acids. In germline, CDR1 is MNHEY, CDR2 SMNVEV (reference sequence). Deletions cut 8 bases from V and 5 bases from J, with 21 bases between. The CDR3 coding sequence is TGTGCCAGCGGCTCTAGCGCCGAAGGTAGGGAGACCCAGTACTTC. It specifies CASGSSAEGRETQYF.

V gene TRBV7-3 combines with J gene TRBJ2-5; D gene unclear. The CDR3 is 14 residues long. Germline V lookup: CDR1 SGHTA, CDR2 FQGTGA. V lost 2 bases to trimming and J lost 5 bases, with 12 bases between them. Here the CDR3 DNA reads TGTGCCAGCAGCTTATTGGGAAAAGGGGAGACCCAGTACTTC. It yields the protein CASSLLGKGETQYF.